The 22 T cell receptor beta chains in this list originate from one sample, sequenced in a study of cytomegalovirus exposure and HLA in healthy donors. The primer mix had 60 Vbeta and 13 Jbeta primers. TCRdb keeps only in-frame clones here, not all; method: immunoSEQ multiplex PCR. The table has 99,000 or so clones, under 80% seen once. Sequenced sample: PBMCs. Every receptor here comes from a woman aged 35 to 49 in good health and CMV-seropositive.

The chain employs TRBV25-1 and TRBJ2-7; D is unresolved. Germline V gives CDR1 MGHDK, CDR2 SYGVNS. The CDR3 runs to 13 residues. The germline V and J ends were trimmed by 3 bases and 2 bases, with 8 bases remaining between them. The CDR3 nucleotides read TGTGCCAGCAGTGATCTTGAGCCCTACGAGCAGTACTTC. Translated, it gives CASSDLEPYEQYF.

This rearrangement joins TRBV9 to TRBJ2-1; D gene unclear. The CDR3 has 15 residues. CDR1 is SGDLS, CDR2 YYNGEE, per germline. V gave up 0 bases and J gave up 1 base, with 8 bases separating them. CDR3 sequence: CASSVGALSYNEQFF. In nucleotides, the CDR3 is TGTGCCAGCAGCGTAGGAGCATTATCCTACAATGAGCAGTTCTTC.

Comments on this clone: Other nucleotide sequences in the sample specify the same CDR3. This CDR3 reads CASSLRGQGSKAFF. CDR3 bases: TGTGCCAGCAGTTTAAGAGGACAGGGATCGAAAGCTTTCTTT. The chain carries TRBV27 and TRBJ1-1, with 8 bases matching TRBD1. The CDR3 covers 14 residues. The germline V gene encodes CDR1 MNHEY and CDR2 SMNVEV (reference sequence). V lost 2 bases, J lost 9 bases, and 8 bases stayed unmatched.

This chain links TRBV21-1 with TRBJ1-1; the table's D call, TRBD1, was not checked against the DNA. TRBV21-1 is given as a pseudogene. CDR3 length equals 12 residues. CDR3 sequence: CASSKVAGEAFF. DNA of the CDR3: TGTGCCAGCAGCAAAGTCGCAGGGGAAGCTTTCTTT.

V gene TRBV5-1 combines with J gene TRBJ1-1; D possibly corresponds to TRBD1 (5 bases). Per germline, CDR1 SGHRS and CDR2 YFSETQ. The CDR3 has 14 amino acids. V was pared by 2 bases and J by 3 bases, with 11 bases between. CDR3 region: CASSFIPRDTEAFF. DNA for the CDR3: TGCGCCAGCAGCTTTATCCCCAGGGACACTGAAGCTTTCTTT. Using reference TRBV5-1 and TRBJ1-1 for the parts outside the CDR3, the full variable domain is KAGVTQTPRYLIKTRGQQVTLSCSPISGHRSVSWYQQTPGQGLQFLFEYFSETQRNKGNFPGRFSGRQFSNSRSEMNVSTLELGDSALYLCASSFIPRDTEAFFGQGTRLTVV.

This chain joins TRBV6-6 and TRBJ1-6; 10 bases are a match to TRBD1. From germline, CDR1 is MNHNY and CDR2 SVGAGI (reference sequence). V lost 6 bases and J lost 5; bases outside the gene matches: 7. CDR3 length equals 16 residues. CDR3 in DNA: TGTGCCAGCAGCCAACTCGGGACAGGGGATAATTCACCCCTCCACTTT. Amino acids: CASSQLGTGDNSPLHF.

This clone turned up a few times. The gene calls are TRBV7-2 and TRBJ1-1, with D unresolved. Germline CDR1 SGHTA, CDR2 FQGNSA. The CDR3 is 13 residues long. Trimming removed 7 bases from V and 3 bases from J, with 12 bases in between. As DNA, the CDR3 is TGTGCCAGCACCCTATCGGGGTACACTGAAGCTTTCTTT. Its translation: CASTLSGYTEAFF.

The J gene is TRBJ2-3, the V gene TRBV7-2; TRBD2 matches 10 bases. There are 17 residues in the CDR3. V dropped 3 bases and J dropped 5; count of bases not matched to a gene: 11. CDR1 SGHTA and CDR2 FQGNSA come from the germline V gene. The CDR3 reads CASSLRLPRTSGDTQYF. CDR3 sequence (DNA): TGTGCCAGCAGCTTGCGACTGCCTCGGACTAGCGGAGATACGCAGTATTTT.

The CDR3 region has the DNA TGCGCCAGCAGCCTCAACACAAACCAAGAGACCCAGTACTTC. Protein product: CASSLNTNQETQYF. This chain links TRBV4-1 with TRBJ2-5, with D unresolved. The V gene lost 4 bases and the J gene lost 0 bases, with 9 bases spanning the gap. The CDR3 is 14 residues long. CDR1 and CDR2 (germline): MGHRA, YSYEKL.

This clone was picked up one time. The gene calls are TRBV15 and TRBJ1-5, with TRBD1 matching 7 bases. Per the germline V gene, CDR1 is LNHNV and CDR2 is YYDKDF (reference sequence). This CDR3 has 16 residues. V was clipped by 5 bases and J by 4 bases; unmatched bases: 11. The CDR3 is CATSLRSGTENQPQHF. As DNA, the CDR3 is TGTGCCACCAGCTTAAGATCCGGGACAGAAAATCAGCCCCAGCATTTT.

The CDR3 region has the DNA TGTGCCAGCAGCGCCCGGGACAGATCCTATAATTCACCCCTCCACTTT. Protein sequence: CASSARDRSYNSPLHF. V is TRBV9 and J is TRBJ1-6, with 7 bases identical to TRBD1. Trimming removed 3 bases from V and 1 base from J; junction bases left unmatched: 4. This CDR3 comprises 16 residues. From germline, CDR1 is SGDLS and CDR2 YYNGEE.

This clone turned up a few times. This rearrangement joins TRBV18 to TRBJ1-5, with no clear D. The CDR3 has 14 residues. Germline CDR1 and CDR2: KGHSH and LQKENI. Trimming cost V 5 bases and J 9 bases, with 17 bases left between them. CDR3 DNA: TGTGCCAGCTCATTTTCCGGGAGCCTAAGGCCCCAGCATTTT. As protein: CASSFSGSLRPQHF.

The chain employs TRBV7-8 and TRBJ2-7; D not certain. Trimming pared 5 bases from V and 3 bases from J, leaving 20 bases between. From germline, CDR1 is SGHVS and CDR2 FQNEAQ. This CDR3 contains 16 residues. CDR3 DNA: TGTGCCAGCAGCCCGAGTAATGGGTTTGCAGGCTACGAGCAGTACTTC. Protein product: CASSPSNGFAGYEQYF. Complete variable domain (other parts from reference TRBV7-8 and TRBJ2-7): GAGVSQSPRYKVAKRGQDVALRCDPISGHVSLFWYQQALGQGPEFLTYFQNEAQLDKSGLPSDRFFAERPEGSVSTLKIQRTQQEDSAVYLCASSPSNGFAGYEQYFGPGTRLTVT.

The V and J genes are TRBV2 and TRBJ1-5; D is unresolved. The germline V gene encodes CDR1 SNHLY and CDR2 FYNNEI. The V and J ends lost 4 bases and 2 bases respectively, with 15 bases between them. This CDR3 contains 16 residues. Written as DNA, the CDR3 is TGTGCCAGCAGTGTAATGGGCGTCGCCGGCAATCAGCCCCAGCATTTT. Its protein is CASSVMGVAGNQPQHF.

CDR3 coding DNA: TGTGCCAGCAGCTTTGGCGGGACGACTTACAATGAGCAGTTCTTC. Encoded protein: CASSFGGTTYNEQFF. The gene calls are TRBV5-6 and TRBJ2-1; TRBD2 might be the D (6 bases). Trimming removed 2 bases at V and 4 bases at J, with 13 bases between. Germline V CDR1 and CDR2: SGHDT, YYEEEE. This CDR3 has 15 residues.

V usage is TRBV11-2 and J usage is TRBJ2-7; 7 nucleotides line up with TRBD2. J was trimmed by 1 base and V by 5 bases; bases with no gene match: 17. Looked up from germline, CDR1 is SGHAT and CDR2 is FQNNGV. The CDR3 contains 18 residues. DNA of the CDR3: TGTGCCAGCAGCCTAACGACCTCGGCTAGCGGAATTTCCTACGAGCAGTACTTC. Translation: CASSLTTSASGISYEQYF. The variable domain in full, with the rest retrieved from reference TRBV11-2 and TRBJ2-7, is EAGVAQSPRYKIIEKRQSVAFWCNPISGHATLYWYQQILGQGPKLLIQFQNNGVVDDSQLPKDRFSAERLKGVDSTLKIQPAKLEDSAVYLCASSLTTSASGISYEQYFGPGTRLTVT.

This sequence joins TRBV6-5 and TRBJ2-7; no clear D gene. The CDR3 length is 15 residues. V shed 4 bases and J shed 4 bases, with 17 bases lying between them. Germline values: CDR1 MNHEY, CDR2 SVGAGI. CDR3 protein: CASSSSRSFRYEQYF. The CDR3 nucleotides are TGTGCCAGCAGTTCCTCAAGGTCGTTCAGGTACGAGCAGTACTTC.

This clone was detected only once. The chain links TRBV13 to TRBJ2-1; 10 positions agree with TRBD1. This CDR3 spans 13 amino acids. Unmatched junction bases numbered 5, after V lost 9 bases and J lost 6 bases. Germline lookup yields CDR1 PRHDT and CDR2 FYEKMQ (reference sequence). Here the CDR3 reads CASSGQGGNEQFF. CDR3 in DNA: TGTGCCAGTAGTGGACAGGGGGGCAATGAGCAGTTCTTC.

The rearrangement uses TRBV10-3 and TRBJ1-3; 10 nucleotides agree with TRBD1. This CDR3 is 15 amino acids long. Germline V CDR1 and CDR2: ENHRY, SYGVKD. V shed 10 bases and J 2 bases; nucleotides not matched to a gene: 8. DNA of the CDR3: TGTGCCACCTGGGACAGGGGAGAGGCTGGAAACACCATATATTTT. As protein: CATWDRGEAGNTIYF.

In this sample, this clone turned up a few times. The chain couples TRBV6-6 to TRBJ2-7; 9 positions agree with TRBD2. Germline V lookup: CDR1 MNHNY, CDR2 SVGAGI (reference sequence). The CDR3 is 14 amino acids. Trimming at V came to 6 bases and at J to 6 bases, leaving 9 bases not matched to a gene. This chain's CDR3 is CASRGPGLAPEQYF. The CDR3 DNA reads as TGTGCCAGCAGGGGTCCGGGACTAGCACCCGAGCAGTACTTC.

The J gene is TRBJ2-5, the V gene TRBV5-6; 7 positions match TRBD1. This CDR3 comprises 15 residues. Germline V gene sequence: CDR1 SGHDT, CDR2 YYEEEE. Germline trimming cut 4 bases from V and 2 bases from J; bases unmatched to any gene: 8. CDR3 nucleotides: TGTGCCAGCAGCCGTTTTTGGGACAGACAAGAGACCCAGTACTTC. It translates to CASSRFWDRQETQYF.

The DNA for the CDR3 is TGTGCCAGCTCGTATTCCGGGACTGAACCCTACGAGCAGTACTTC. Protein sequence: CASSYSGTEPYEQYF. V and J are TRBV18 and TRBJ2-7; possibly TRBD2 for D (6 bases). V shed 6 bases and J shed 2 bases, with 17 bases lying between them. Looked up from germline, CDR1 is KGHSH and CDR2 is LQKENI. The CDR3 extends over 15 amino acids.